The clone carrying this T cell receptor (beta chain) was seen many times. Its antigen is unknown. The length of the CDR3 is 13 residues. V was cut by 5 bases and J by 1 base, with 12 bases left in between. Germline V gene lookup returns CDR1 DFQATT and CDR2 SNEGSKA (reference sequence). This record comes from a study of CD8+CD57+ T cells in acquired aplastic anemia. Study information: Average DNA yield from sorted CD4+ and CD8+ cells was approximately 3 ug. Points from the study as a whole: A significant difference in CD8+ Simpson's diversity between patients and controls was not found.

Researchers used genomic DNA as the template to profile TCR beta VDJ and CDR3. MiXCR, run by TCRdb on the reads, gives a single entry per CDR3 protein. This sample carries approximately 81,000 distinct CDR3 sequences, under 50% of them seen once, and the ten largest clones take around 63%. Sequencing was carried out using sorted CD4+, CD8+, or CD8+CD57+ T cells (not recorded which) from PBMCs. The origin of this receptor is a human donor in good health, serving as a control. The genes are TRBV20-1 and TRBJ2-7, with no clear D. In nucleotides, the CDR3 is TGCAGTGCTGATGATGGGGATTCCTACGAGCAGTACTTC. This codes for CSADDGDSYEQYF.